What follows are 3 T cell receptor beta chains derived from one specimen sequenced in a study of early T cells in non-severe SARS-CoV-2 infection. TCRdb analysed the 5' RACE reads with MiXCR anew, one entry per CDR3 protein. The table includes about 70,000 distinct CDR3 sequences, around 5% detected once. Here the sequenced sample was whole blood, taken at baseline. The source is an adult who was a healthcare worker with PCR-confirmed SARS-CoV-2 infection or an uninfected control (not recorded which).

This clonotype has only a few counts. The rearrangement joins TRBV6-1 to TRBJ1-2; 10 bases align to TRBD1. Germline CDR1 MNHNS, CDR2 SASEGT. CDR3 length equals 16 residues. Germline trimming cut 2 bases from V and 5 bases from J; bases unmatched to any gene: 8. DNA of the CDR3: TGTGCCAGCAGTGAATATGACAGGGGGCTCTCATATGGCTACACCTTC. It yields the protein CASSEYDRGLSYGYTF.

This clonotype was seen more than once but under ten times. In DNA, the CDR3 is TGTGCCAGCAGCACCAACAGGGACGCAACTAATGAAAAACTGTTTTTT. Protein: CASSTNRDATNEKLFF. J is TRBJ1-4 and V is TRBV7-9; D is possibly TRBD1 (6 bases). From germline, CDR1 is SEHNR and CDR2 FQNEAQ (reference sequence). The CDR3 spans 16 residues. Trimming shortened V by 5 bases and J by 0 bases, and 13 bases separated the two germline ends.

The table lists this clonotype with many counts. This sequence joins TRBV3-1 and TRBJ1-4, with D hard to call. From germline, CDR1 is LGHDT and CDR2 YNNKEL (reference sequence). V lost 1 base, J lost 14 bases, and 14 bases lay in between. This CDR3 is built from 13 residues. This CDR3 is CASSQGLVLALFF. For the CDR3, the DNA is TGTGCCAGCAGCCAAGGGCTAGTGCTAGCGCTGTTTTTT.